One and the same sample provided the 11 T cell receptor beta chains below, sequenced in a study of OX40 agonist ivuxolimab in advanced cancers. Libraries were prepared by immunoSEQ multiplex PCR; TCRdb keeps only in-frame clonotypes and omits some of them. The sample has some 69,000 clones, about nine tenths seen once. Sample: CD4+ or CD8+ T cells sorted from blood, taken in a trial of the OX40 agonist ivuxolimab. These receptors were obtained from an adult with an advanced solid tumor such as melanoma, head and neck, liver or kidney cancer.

CDR3 region: CASSPQGTVYNEQFF. In DNA form, the CDR3 reads TGTGCCAGCTCACCACAGGGGACGGTGTACAATGAGCAGTTCTTC. The J gene is TRBJ2-1, the V gene TRBV18; either TRBD1 or TRBD2 may fit D (5 bases each). V was trimmed by 1 base and J by 4 bases, leaving 11 bases between them. The CDR3 runs to 15 residues. The germline gives CDR1 KGHSH, CDR2 LQKENI.

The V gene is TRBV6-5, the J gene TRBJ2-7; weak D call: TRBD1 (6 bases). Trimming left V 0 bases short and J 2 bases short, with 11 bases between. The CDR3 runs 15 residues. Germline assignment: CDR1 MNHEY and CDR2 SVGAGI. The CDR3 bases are TGTGCCAGCAGTTACTCGAGTGGGACACCCTACGAGCAGTACTTC. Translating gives CASSYSSGTPYEQYF.

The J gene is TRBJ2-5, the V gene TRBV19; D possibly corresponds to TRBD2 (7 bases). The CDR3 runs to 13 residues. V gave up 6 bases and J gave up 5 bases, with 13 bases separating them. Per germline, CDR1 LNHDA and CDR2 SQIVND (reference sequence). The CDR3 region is CASSEGGVETQYF. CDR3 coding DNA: TGTGCCAGTAGCGAAGGGGGGGTGGAGACCCAGTACTTC. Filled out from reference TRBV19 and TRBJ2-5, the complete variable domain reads DGGITQSPKYLFRKEGQNVTLSCEQNLNHDAMYWYRQDPGQGLRLIYYSQIVNDFQKGDIAEGYSVSREKKESFPLTVTSAQKNPTAFYLCASSEGGVETQYFGPGTRLLVL.

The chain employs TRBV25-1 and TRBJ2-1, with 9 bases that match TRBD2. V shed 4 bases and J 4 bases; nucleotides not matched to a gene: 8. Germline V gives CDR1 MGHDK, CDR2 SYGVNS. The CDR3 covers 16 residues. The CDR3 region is CASSALLAGSYNEQFF. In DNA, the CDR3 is TGTGCCAGCAGTGCCTTACTAGCGGGCTCTTACAATGAGCAGTTCTTC. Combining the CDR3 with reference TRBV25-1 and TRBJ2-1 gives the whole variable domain EADIYQTPRYLVIGTGKKITLECSQTMGHDKMYWYQQDPGMELHLIHYSYGVNSTEKGDLSSESTVSRIRTEHFPLTLESARPSHTSQYLCASSALLAGSYNEQFFGPGTRLTVL.

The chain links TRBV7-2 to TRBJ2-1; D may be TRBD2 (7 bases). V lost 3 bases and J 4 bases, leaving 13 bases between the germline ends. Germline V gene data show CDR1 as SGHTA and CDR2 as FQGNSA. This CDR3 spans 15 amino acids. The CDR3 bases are TGTGCCAGCAGCTTTAATGCGGGGGCTTACAATGAGCAGTTCTTC. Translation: CASSFNAGAYNEQFF.

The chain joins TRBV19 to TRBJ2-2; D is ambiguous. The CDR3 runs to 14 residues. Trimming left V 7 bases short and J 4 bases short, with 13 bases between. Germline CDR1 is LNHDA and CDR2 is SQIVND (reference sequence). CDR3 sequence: CASTSQRTTGELFF. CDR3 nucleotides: TGTGCCAGTACCTCACAGAGAACCACCGGGGAGCTGTTTTTT.

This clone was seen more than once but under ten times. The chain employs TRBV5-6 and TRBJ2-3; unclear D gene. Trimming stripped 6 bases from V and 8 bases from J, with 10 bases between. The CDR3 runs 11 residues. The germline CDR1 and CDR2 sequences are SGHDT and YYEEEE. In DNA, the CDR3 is TGTGCCAGCACCTTACGCGGTACGCAGTATTTT. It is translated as CASTLRGTQYF.

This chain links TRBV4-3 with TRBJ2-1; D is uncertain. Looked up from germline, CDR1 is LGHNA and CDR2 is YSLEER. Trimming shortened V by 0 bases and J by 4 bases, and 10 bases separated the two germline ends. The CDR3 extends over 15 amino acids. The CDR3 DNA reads TGCGCCAGCAGCCAAGAACGTTTACAGTACAATGAGCAGTTCTTC. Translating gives CASSQERLQYNEQFF.

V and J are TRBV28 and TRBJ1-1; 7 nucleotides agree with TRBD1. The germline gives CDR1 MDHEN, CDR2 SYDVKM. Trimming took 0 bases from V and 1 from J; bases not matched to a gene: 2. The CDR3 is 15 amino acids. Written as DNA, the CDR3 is TGTGCCAGCAGTTTATGGAGGGACAGGAACACTGAAGCTTTCTTT. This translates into CASSLWRDRNTEAFF.

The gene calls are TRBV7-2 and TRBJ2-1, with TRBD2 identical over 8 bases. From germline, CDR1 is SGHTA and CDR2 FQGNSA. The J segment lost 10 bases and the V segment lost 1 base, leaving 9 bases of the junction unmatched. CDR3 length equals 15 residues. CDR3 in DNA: TGTGCCAGCAGCTTAGTTGGCGGGAGGACGGCGGAGCAGTTCTTC. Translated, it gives CASSLVGGRTAEQFF.

The CDR3 here is CASSPRGGYEQYF. The CDR3 nucleotides are TGTGCCAGCAGCCCCAGGGGAGGCTACGAGCAGTACTTC. The chain links TRBV7-9 to TRBJ2-7, with D perhaps TRBD1 or TRBD2 (6 bases each). Looked up from germline, CDR1 is SEHNR and CDR2 is FQNEAQ (reference sequence). V gave up 5 bases and J gave up 3 bases, with 11 bases separating them. The CDR3 covers 13 residues.